This T cell receptor (beta chain) was identified during a study of CD8 T cells in ankylosing spondylitis. Study-level findings and limits: From matched ankylosing spondylitis synovial fluid, disease-linked clones were reportedly recovered at significantly enriched levels. With a CD8+ phenotype, disease-linked clones were relatively rare in peripheral blood. What seemed typical of ankylosing spondylitis blood was a TCR beta motif built from eight highly homologous variants.

In the case of this clonotype: Its antigen is as yet unknown.

The CDR3 is 14 residues long. The germline V gene encodes CDR1 SQVTM and CDR2 ANQGSEA. J lost 2 bases, V lost 7 bases, and 8 bases had no gene match. Molecular-barcoded quantitative 5'-RACE produced these TCR beta libraries. TCRdb called the 5' RACE reads again in MiXCR, with one record for every CDR3 protein. The sample gives under 250,000 distinct CDR3 sequences, roughly 32% of which show up once; approximately 4% is in the top ten. The source of this sequence is a male donor with ankylosing spondylitis or in good health (not recorded which). The chain employs TRBV29-1 and TRBJ2-7; TRBD1 matches at 10 bases. Sample: blood, either unsorted or a sorted T cell fraction (not recorded which). The CDR3 nucleotides are TGCAGCGCCCGCTTGGGACAGGGGACCTACGAGCAGTACTTC. It codes for CSARLGQGTYEQYF.